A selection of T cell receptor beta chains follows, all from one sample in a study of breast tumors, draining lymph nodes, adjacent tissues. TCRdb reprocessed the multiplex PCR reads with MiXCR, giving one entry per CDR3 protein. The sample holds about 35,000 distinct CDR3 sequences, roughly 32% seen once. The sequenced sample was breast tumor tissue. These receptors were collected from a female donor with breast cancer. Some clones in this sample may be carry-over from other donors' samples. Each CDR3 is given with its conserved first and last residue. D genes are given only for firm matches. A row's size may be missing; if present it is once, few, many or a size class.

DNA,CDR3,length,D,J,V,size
TGTGTCAGCAGTTATTATAGGGGGCAAGGCAATCAGCCCCAGCATTTT,CVSSYYRGQGNQPQHF,16,TRBD1,TRBJ1-5,TRBV6-2/TRBV6-3,-
TGTGCCAGCAGTCAGACTAGCGGGAACGTGTTCTTC,CASSQTSGNVFF,12,TRBD2,TRBJ2-1,TRBV12-3/TRBV12-4,many
TGTGCCAGCAGCCCGTGGACAGGGGCCGGCTACACCTTC,CASSPWTGAGYTF,13,TRBD1,TRBJ1-2,TRBV7-2,-
TGTGCCAGCTGCGTAGAAGGGGGTGGTGAAAAACTGTTTTTT,CASCVEGGGEKLFF,14,-,TRBJ1-4,TRBV9,-
TGCGCCAGCAGCCAAGCGGGGACGGTCGTGTTC,CASSQAGTVVF,11,-,TRBJ1-2,TRBV4-1,many
TGCGCCAGCAGCTTGGATCGGGCGGGAGTCAATGAGCAGTTCTTC,CASSLDRAGVNEQFF,15,TRBD2,TRBJ2-1,TRBV5-1,many
TGTGCCAGCAGCTTCAGGACAGCAGAGTACGAGCAGTACTTC,CASSFRTAEYEQYF,14,-,TRBJ2-7,TRBV7-8,medium-sized
TGTGCCAGCAGCCAAGCCTCCGGGACAGGGGACAATGAGCAGTTCTTC,CASSQASGTGDNEQFF,16,TRBD1,TRBJ2-1,TRBV4-2,many
TGTGCCAGCACCAGGGGGAGGGAGCAGTACTTC,CASTRGREQYF,11,-,TRBJ2-7,TRBV28,many
TGCGCCAGCAGCTTGGGACAGATCAATGAGCAGTTCTTC,CASSLGQINEQFF,13,-,TRBJ2-1,TRBV5-1,many
TGCAGTGCTACCGGGAGGACAGATACGCAGTATTTT,CSATGRTDTQYF,12,TRBD2,TRBJ2-3,TRBV20-1,large
TGTGCCAGCAGTGTTTCCCACAGGGGGGATGAGCAGTTCTTC,CASSVSHRGDEQFF,14,TRBD1,TRBJ2-1,TRBV2,many
TGTGCCAGCAGCACCACCCCCCGGGCCCTAGGGGGCTACACCTTC,CASSTTPRALGGYTF,15,-,TRBJ1-2,TRBV7-2,many
TGTGCCAGTAAACCGGGGCGGAACTACAATGAGCAGTTCTTC,CASKPGRNYNEQFF,14,-,TRBJ2-1,TRBV19,-